Below are 16 T cell receptor beta chains sequenced from a single sample in a study of shared clonotypes between healthy human individuals. TCRdb's table, derived via immunoSEQ multiplex PCR, lists solely in-frame clones and lacks some. The table lists about 1.5 million clones, 98% of them singletons. The specimen was naive CD4+ T cells sorted from blood. As for subset: CD45RA+ positively selected. All receptors come from a man aged 30 to 45 in good health.

This sequence joins TRBV5-1 and TRBJ2-5, with D tentatively TRBD2 (5 bases). The ends were cut back, 3 bases at V and 4 bases at J, with 16 bases in the middle. This CDR3 has 15 residues. Germline V gene lookup returns CDR1 SGHRS and CDR2 YFSETQ. The CDR3 region has the DNA TGCGCCAGCAGCTCCGGGGTAGACTACGCAGAGACCCAGTACTTC. Encoded protein: CASSSGVDYAETQYF.

The rearrangement uses TRBV18 and TRBJ2-5; tentative D call: TRBD2 (5 bases). Looked up from germline, CDR1 is KGHSH and CDR2 is LQKENI. The CDR3 runs 18 residues. V was trimmed by 3 bases and J by 5 bases, leaving 25 bases between them. The CDR3 region is CASSPLGSLGVPSETQYF. The CDR3 DNA reads TGTGCCAGCTCACCCCTAGGTTCCCTCGGGGTGCCTAGTGAGACCCAGTACTTC.

This chain uses TRBV7-9 with TRBJ2-5; a possible D gene is TRBD2 (6 bases). Germline V gene data show CDR1 as SEHNR and CDR2 as FQNEAQ (reference sequence). This CDR3 comprises 11 residues. Trimming stripped 3 bases from V and 10 bases from J, with 9 bases between. CDR3 loop: CASSLGEDQYF. CDR3 in DNA: TGTGCCAGCAGCTTGGGGGAGGACCAGTACTTC.

The rearrangement links TRBV6-5 to TRBJ2-3; 7 nucleotides align to TRBD1. CDR1 is MNHEY and CDR2 is SVGAGI in the germline V gene. The CDR3 consists of 14 residues. V lost 2 bases, J lost 2 bases, and 1 base stayed unmatched. The CDR3 DNA follows: TGTGCCAGCAGTTACGGGACAGACACAGATACGCAGTATTTT. It translates to CASSYGTDTDTQYF.

This chain uses TRBV18 with TRBJ1-2; no reliable D call. V lost 3 bases to trimming and J lost 8 bases, with 7 bases between them. CDR3 size: 11 residues. Germline V lookup: CDR1 KGHSH, CDR2 LQKENI. CDR3 region: CASSPADGYTF. The CDR3 bases are TGTGCCAGCTCACCGGCAGACGGCTACACCTTC.

This chain connects TRBV6-1 to TRBJ2-5, with D maybe TRBD1 (6 bases). Germline V CDR1 and CDR2: MNHNS, SASEGT. Between the trimmed V and J ends, which lost 1 base and 4 bases, there was a span of 16 bases. This CDR3 region has 16 residues. CDR3 nucleotide sequence: TGTGCCAGCAGTGAAGATATACAGGGTGTCACAGAGACCCAGTACTTC. This encodes CASSEDIQGVTETQYF.

The CDR3 reads CASGPGGQPQHF. The CDR3 bases are TGTGCCAGTGGGCCCGGGGGTCAGCCCCAGCATTTT. The chain joins TRBV19 to TRBJ1-5; TRBD1 is a possible D gene (5 bases). Deletions cut 8 bases from V and 6 bases from J, with 11 bases between. Germline assignment: CDR1 LNHDA and CDR2 SQIVND (reference sequence). This CDR3 spans 12 amino acids.

CDR3 amino acids: CASSRGDLPYNEQFF. The CDR3 DNA follows: TGCGCCAGCAGCCGCGGGGATTTGCCCTACAATGAGCAGTTCTTC. The chain is built from TRBV5-1 and TRBJ2-1; a weak D match, TRBD2 (6 bases). The CDR3 extends over 15 amino acids. Germline V gene data show CDR1 as SGHRS and CDR2 as YFSETQ. V lost 4 bases and J 2 bases, leaving 13 bases between the germline ends.

The V call is TRBV7-2, the J call TRBJ2-1, with 8 bases identical to TRBD1. Per germline, CDR1 SGHTA and CDR2 FQGNSA. The CDR3 totals 16 residues. The V gene end was trimmed by 5 bases and the J gene end by 6 bases; junction bases not matched to a gene: 12. DNA of the CDR3: TGTGCCAGCAGCCCCCTGGGGCGGGACAGGTTCAATGAGCAGTTCTTC. Protein product: CASSPLGRDRFNEQFF.

Comment on this clone: The junction departs from germline at one end; a sequencing error may be responsible. J is TRBJ2-1 and V is TRBV7-7; TRBD2 matches at 7 bases. The CDR3 totals 15 residues. The germline gives CDR1 SSHAT, CDR2 FNYEAQ (reference sequence). The CDR3 loop reads CASSPAGSSYNEQFF. The CDR3 nucleotides read TGTGCTAGCAGCCCAGCGGGGAGCTCCTACAATGAGCAGTTCTTC.

This chain connects TRBV5-4 to TRBJ2-7; 11 nucleotides match TRBD2. The CDR3 sequence is 16 residues long. The trim removed 3 bases at V and 2 bases at J, leaving 7 bases unmatched. Germline V gene data show CDR1 as SGHNT and CDR2 as YYREEE (reference sequence). The CDR3: CASSWGVAGGPYEQYF. The CDR3 nucleotides read TGTGCCAGCAGCTGGGGGGTAGCGGGAGGGCCCTACGAGCAGTACTTC.

Here the CDR3 reads CASSHRQRQETQYF. The CDR3 DNA follows: TGTGCCAGCAGCCATAGACAGCGCCAAGAGACCCAGTACTTC. The chain links TRBV5-4 to TRBJ2-5; D possibly corresponds to TRBD1 (5 bases). The CDR3 sequence is 14 residues long. Germline V gives CDR1 SGHNT, CDR2 YYREEE (reference sequence). The germline V and J ends were trimmed by 4 bases and 1 base, with 11 bases remaining between them.

This chain links TRBV6-1 with TRBJ2-5; D is unresolved. CDR3 length: 14 amino acids. The germline V gene encodes CDR1 MNHNS and CDR2 SASEGT. V shed 6 bases and J shed 0 bases, with 11 bases lying between them. CDR3 bases: TGTGCCAGCAGACCACAGAAGTACCAAGAGACCCAGTACTTC. Translation: CASRPQKYQETQYF.

The CDR3 protein is CASSPPTNRWSYEQYF. The CDR3 bases are TGTGCCAGCTCACCACCGACTAACAGGTGGTCCTACGAGCAGTACTTC. This chain uses TRBV18 with TRBJ2-7; D could derive from TRBD1 or TRBD2 (5 bases each). The CDR3 consists of 16 residues. The germline V gene has CDR1 KGHSH and CDR2 LQKENI. With 0 bases removed from V and 1 base from J, the gap between germline ends came to 13 bases.

Points on this clone: Distinct nucleotide sequences in the sample also encode this CDR3. This chain joins TRBV5-1 and TRBJ2-3, with no clear D. Germline CDR1 is SGHRS and CDR2 is YFSETQ. The V end was cut by 3 bases, the J end by 3 bases, with 8 bases between. The CDR3 spans 13 residues. The DNA for the CDR3 is TGCGCCAGCAGCTGGACCGGAACAGATACGCAGTATTTT. It translates to CASSWTGTDTQYF.

J is TRBJ2-1 and V is TRBV11-2, with 10 positions matching TRBD2. Germline CDR1 is SGHAT and CDR2 is FQNNGV. The trim removed 5 bases at V and 4 bases at J, leaving 5 bases unmatched. This CDR3 contains 15 residues. The CDR3 protein is CASSPGLAIYNEQFF. CDR3 DNA: TGTGCCAGCAGCCCGGGACTAGCGATTTACAATGAGCAGTTCTTC.